This T cell receptor beta chain was sequenced for a study of cytomegalovirus exposure and HLA in healthy donors. Primers for the PCR totalled 60 Vbeta and 13 Jbeta. The table came from immunoSEQ multiplex PCR; TCRdb's copy has only in-frame clones and leaves some out. The sample lists some 210,000 clones, approximately 82% occurring once. Trimming at V came to 4 bases and at J to 5 bases, leaving 9 bases not matched to a gene. The germline V gene has CDR1 SGHVS and CDR2 FQNEAQ. The CDR3 is 15 amino acids. This clone was detected once. Sequenced input: PBMCs. This receptor was identified in a woman in her forties or fifties in good health and CMV-seropositive. This chain joins TRBV7-8 and TRBJ1-1, with 8 bases matching TRBD1. The CDR3, as DNA: TGTGCCAGCAGCTCTCAGACAGGGGTCGCGACTGAAGCTTTCTTT. It is translated as CASSSQTGVATEAFF.